The 12 T cell receptor beta chains presented below share a single source sample, sequenced in a study of early stage breast cancer tumors. Sequencing used immunoSEQ multiplex PCR; TCRdb keeps in-frame clones, though not all of them. The repertoire includes fewer than 70,000 clones, approximately 80% of them detected once, and approximately 4.5% sits in the top ten. The sample taken for sequencing was blood. Source of these receptors: a person between 35 and 49 years old with breast cancer.

V and J are TRBV11-2 and TRBJ2-5; weak D call: TRBD2 (6 bases). Between the trimmed V and J ends, which lost 6 bases and 1 base, there was a span of 12 bases. Germline V CDR1 and CDR2: SGHAT, FQNNGV. The CDR3 sequence is 14 residues long. The CDR3 region is CASRARRGQETQYF. The DNA for the CDR3 is TGTGCCAGCAGAGCTAGGAGGGGCCAAGAGACCCAGTACTTC.

The rearrangement links TRBV5-5 to TRBJ2-5, with D possibly TRBD1 on 6 matching bases. The V gene's germline CDR1 is SGHKS and CDR2 YYEKEE (reference sequence). This CDR3 region has 16 residues. V dropped 0 bases and J dropped 4 bases, with 16 bases sitting between them. CDR3 amino acids: CASSLAPRGGGETQYF. In DNA, the CDR3 is TGTGCCAGCAGCTTGGCACCACGTGGGGGCGGAGAGACCCAGTACTTC. The variable domain in full, with the rest retrieved from reference TRBV5-5 and TRBJ2-5, is DAGVTQSPTHLIKTRGQQVTLRCSPISGHKSVSWYQQVLGQGPQFIFQYYEKEERGRGNFPDRFSARQFPNYSSELNVNALLLGDSALYLCASSLAPRGGGETQYFGPGTRLLVL.

V usage is TRBV18 and J usage is TRBJ1-4; 7 bases are shared with TRBD1. The germline CDR1 and CDR2 sequences are KGHSH and LQKENI. Trimming took 0 bases from V and 8 from J; bases not matched to a gene: 3. This CDR3 comprises 14 residues. CDR3 sequence reads: CASSPPGQKEKLFF. The CDR3 bases are TGTGCCAGCTCACCACCGGGACAGAAGGAAAAACTGTTTTTT.

The V and J genes are TRBV6-1 and TRBJ2-6; D ambiguous. From germline, CDR1 is MNHNS and CDR2 SASEGT. V was pared by 3 bases and J by 0 bases, with 9 bases between. This CDR3 comprises 16 residues. CDR3 nucleotide sequence: TGTGCCAGCAGTGATCGTCGCAGCTCTGGGGCCAACGTCCTGACTTTC. Its protein is CASSDRRSSGANVLTF.

The chain joins TRBV28 to TRBJ2-7; 11 bases line up with TRBD2. V lost 5 bases to trimming and J lost 3 bases; unmatched junction nucleotides: 6. The CDR3 sequence is 15 residues long. The germline gives CDR1 MDHEN, CDR2 SYDVKM. CDR3 DNA: TGTGCCAGCAGTATGGGACTAGCGGAAATCTACGAGCAGTACTTC. Translated: CASSMGLAEIYEQYF.

In this sample, this clone turned up a few times. The V gene is TRBV20-1, the J gene TRBJ1-1; D might be TRBD1 (5 bases). V shed 6 bases and J shed 4 bases, with 9 bases lying between them. CDR1 DFQATT and CDR2 SNEGSKA come from the germline V gene (reference sequence). CDR3 size: 11 residues. The CDR3 here is CSAGEGTEAFF. CDR3 in DNA: TGCAGTGCAGGGGAGGGCACTGAAGCTTTCTTT.

The CDR3 nucleotides read TGCAGCGCCGGGGACAGGGGGGGTTACAATGAGCAGTTCTTC. It yields the protein CSAGDRGGYNEQFF. V gene TRBV29-1 combines with J gene TRBJ2-1, with 11 bases aligning to TRBD1. Germline CDR1 reads SQVTM; CDR2 reads ANQGSEA. The CDR3 extends over 14 amino acids. V was pared by 7 bases and J by 4 bases, with 6 bases of the junction left unmatched.

The V call is TRBV5-5, the J call TRBJ1-1; 11 positions agree with TRBD1. V was clipped by 4 bases and J by 14 bases; unmatched bases: 4. This CDR3 has 11 amino acids. Looked up from germline, CDR1 is SGHKS and CDR2 is YYEKEE (reference sequence). The CDR3 here is CASSRRDRGFF. CDR3 in DNA: TGTGCCAGCAGCCGTCGGGACAGGGGGTTCTTT.

The chain joins TRBV9 to TRBJ1-1; 7 positions match TRBD1. Unmatched junction bases numbered 9, after V lost 3 bases and J lost 4 bases. Per germline, CDR1 SGDLS and CDR2 YYNGEE. There are 15 residues in the CDR3. In DNA form, the CDR3 reads TGTGCCAGCAGCGAGAGAGAGGGGGCAGGCACTGAAGCTTTCTTT. It encodes CASSEREGAGTEAFF. The full variable domain, completed using reference TRBV9 and TRBJ1-1, is DSGVTQTPKHLITATGQRVTLRCSPRSGDLSVYWYQQSLDQGLQFLIQYYNGEERAKGNILERFSAQQFPDLHSELNLSSLELGDSALYFCASSEREGAGTEAFFGQGTRLTVV.

This clone is a singleton in its sample. The CDR3 sequence: CASSQTDRGPLSGANVLTF. CDR3 DNA: TGTGCCAGCTCACAGACGGACAGGGGGCCTCTCTCTGGGGCCAACGTCCTGACTTTC. V is TRBV18 and J is TRBJ2-6, with 11 bases identical to TRBD1. Per the germline V gene, CDR1 is KGHSH and CDR2 is LQKENI. J lost 0 bases, V lost 4 bases, and 8 bases had no gene match. The CDR3 contains 19 residues.

This clone was recorded once. The gene calls are TRBV5-5 and TRBJ1-1; a possible D gene is TRBD1 (5 bases). V lost 0 bases and J 5 bases, leaving 14 bases between the germline ends. CDR1 is SGHKS and CDR2 is YYEKEE in the germline V gene (reference sequence). The CDR3 contains 15 residues. The CDR3 spells CASSLASQGGTEAFF. The CDR3 DNA sequence: TGTGCCAGCAGCTTGGCCTCCCAGGGAGGGACTGAAGCTTTCTTT.

This clone was seen just once. The V and J genes are TRBV9 and TRBJ1-2, with unresolved D. Germline assignment: CDR1 SGDLS and CDR2 YYNGEE. The CDR3 length is 15 residues. V dropped 0 bases and J dropped 2 bases, with 11 bases sitting between them. CDR3 residues: CASSVGSRLNYGYTF. The DNA for the CDR3 is TGTGCCAGCAGCGTAGGCAGCAGATTAAACTATGGCTACACCTTC.